One and the same sample provided the 11 T cell receptor beta chains below, sequenced in a study of blood T cell repertoires in COVID-19. TCRdb's copy holds only in-frame clones and misses some; the assay was immunoSEQ multiplex PCR. The sample shows hundreds of thousands of clones, 65% to 90% of them seen only once. The source material was PBMCs or T cells enriched from blood (not recorded which). These receptors all come from a woman aged 40 to 49 with acute COVID-19.

The CDR3 region has the DNA TGTGCCAGCAGTATCGACAGGGGCCCCAATTCACCCCTCCACTTT. This translates into CASSIDRGPNSPLHF. The chain is built from TRBV6-5 and TRBJ1-6, with 8 bases matching TRBD1. Trimming cost V 5 bases and J 7 bases; bases outside gene matches: 7. CDR1 is MNHEY, CDR2 SVGAGI, per germline. The CDR3 totals 15 residues.

This chain links TRBV15 with TRBJ1-2, with D hard to call. CDR3 length: 14 amino acids. Trimming pared 0 bases from V and 3 bases from J, leaving 8 bases between. CDR1 is LNHNV, CDR2 YYDKDF, per germline (reference sequence). CDR3 sequence (DNA): TGTGCCACCAGCAGAGATCGCGGAGACTATGGCTACACCTTC. It translates to CATSRDRGDYGYTF.

The chain has TRBV15 and TRBJ1-5; D is unresolved. Trimming took off 1 base at V and 3 bases at J, with 10 bases between the two ends. Germline V gene lookup returns CDR1 LNHNV and CDR2 YYDKDF (reference sequence). The CDR3 extends over 15 amino acids. The CDR3 loop is CATSRGRGTNQPQHF. In DNA form, the CDR3 reads TGTGCCACCAGCAGAGGAAGAGGCACCAATCAGCCCCAGCATTTT. Full variable domain (rest looked up from reference TRBV15 and TRBJ1-5): DAMVIQNPRYQVTQFGKPVTLSCSQTLNHNVMYWYQQKSSQAPKLLFHYYDKDFNNEADTPDNFQSRRPNTSFCFLDIRSPGLGDTAMYLCATSRGRGTNQPQHFGDGTRLSIL.

The chain couples TRBV6-1 to TRBJ1-2, with D perhaps matching TRBD1 (5 bases). This CDR3 has 15 amino acids. CDR1 MNHNS and CDR2 SASEGT come from the germline V gene. With 2 bases removed from V and 0 bases from J, the gap between germline ends came to 10 bases. The CDR3 nucleotides are TGTGCCAGCAGTGAATTCGGGGGTTCTAACTATGGCTACACCTTC. Protein sequence: CASSEFGGSNYGYTF.

This clone showed up just a few times. The chain has TRBV4-2 and TRBJ1-3; maybe TRBD1 (5 bases). Deletions cut 3 bases from V and 0 bases from J, with 24 bases between. CDR3 length equals 20 residues. Germline V gene sequence: CDR1 LGHNA, CDR2 YNFKEQ. The CDR3 reads CASSHPGIGVPSPSGNTIYF. CDR3 sequence (DNA): TGTGCCAGCAGCCACCCAGGAATAGGGGTCCCGTCCCCCTCTGGAAACACCATATATTTT.

J is TRBJ2-7 and V is TRBV28; 8 nucleotides agree with TRBD2. CDR1 and CDR2 from the germline V gene are MDHEN and SYDVKM. V lost 5 bases, J lost 3 bases, and 6 bases stayed unmatched. This CDR3 has 14 residues. The CDR3 DNA follows: TGTGCCAGCAGTATTACCGGGACTAGCTACGAGCAGTACTTC. Protein: CASSITGTSYEQYF.

This chain uses TRBV11-2 with TRBJ2-5, with TRBD2 as a possible D gene (7 bases). Germline assignment: CDR1 SGHAT and CDR2 FQNNGV. Trimming removed 0 bases at V and 7 bases at J, with 15 bases between. This CDR3 is 15 amino acids long. In DNA, the CDR3 is TGTGCCAGCAGCTTAGATCAGCATAGGGGGGGGACCCAGTACTTC. It specifies CASSLDQHRGGTQYF.

This chain connects TRBV2 to TRBJ2-3, with D hard to call. Germline V gene lookup returns CDR1 SNHLY and CDR2 FYNNEI. CDR3 length: 13 amino acids. Trimming removed 9 bases from V and 0 bases from J, with 10 bases in between. In DNA, the CDR3 is TGTGCCAGGTCACTTGAAAGCACAGATACGCAGTATTTT. Amino acids: CARSLESTDTQYF.

This clone has just a few counts. The chain employs TRBV5-8 and TRBJ2-7, with D unresolved. The CDR3 spans 13 residues. V was shortened by 0 bases and J by 7 bases, with 11 bases between the two germline ends. Germline V lookup: CDR1 SGHTS, CDR2 YDEGEE. CDR3 sequence: CASSLGPPREQYF. The CDR3 DNA sequence: TGTGCCAGCAGCTTGGGACCGCCGAGGGAGCAGTACTTC.

This clone has just a few counts. This rearrangement joins TRBV20-1 to TRBJ1-5; 10 bases agree with TRBD1. Looked up from germline, CDR1 is DFQATT and CDR2 is SNEGSKA (reference sequence). The J segment lost 0 bases and the V segment lost 3 bases, leaving 2 bases of the junction unmatched. The CDR3 has 15 amino acids. Here the CDR3 DNA reads TGCAGTGCTAGTTGGACAGGGGGTAGCAATCAGCCCCAGCATTTT. This translates into CSASWTGGSNQPQHF.

V usage is TRBV7-9 and J usage is TRBJ1-4, with 9 bases that match TRBD1. This CDR3 spans 13 amino acids. The ends lost 3 bases at V and 7 bases at J; junction bases unmatched: 0. Germline-derived CDR1 and CDR2 are SEHNR and FQNEAQ (reference sequence). CDR3 residues: CASSLGQGEKLFF. As DNA, the CDR3 is TGTGCCAGCAGCTTGGGACAGGGTGAAAAACTGTTTTTT. The variable domain in full, with the rest retrieved from reference TRBV7-9 and TRBJ1-4, is DTGVSQNPRHKITKRGQNVTFRCDPISEHNRLYWYRQTLGQGPEFLTYFQNEAQLEKSRLLSDRFSAERPKGSFSTLEIQRTEQGDSAMYLCASSLGQGEKLFFGSGTQLSVL.